Sequencing of this T cell receptor beta chain was carried out in a study of CD8+ T cells in alopecia areata (dated by TCRdb to the late 2010s). A note on the overall study: Treated patients were enrolled in an open-label pilot trial of oral tofacitinib at 5 to 10 mg twice daily for moderate-to-severe alopecia areata. Patients received tofacitinib for 6 to 18 months and were then followed off drug for 6 months to check for delayed response and recurrence. In both human patients and the C3H/HeJ mouse model, the study applied high-throughput TCRbeta sequencing to look at T cell clonal expansion in alopecia areata. Human TCRbeta sequencing covered scalp tissue and sorted CD4+ and CD8+ peripheral blood T cells from patchy and totalis/universalis alopecia areata patients and healthy controls. Tofacitinib-treated patients had biopsies at baseline and at 4 and 24 weeks of treatment, with a later scalp biopsy in several patients. Scalp clonality was compared across normal scalp (n=4), patchy alopecia areata scalp (n=8), and alopecia totalis/universalis scalp (n=8). RNA was obtained with the PAXgene miRNA kit for fixed scalp, the miRNeasy kit for PBMCs, and the RNeasy kit for mouse skin. Amplification of TCRbeta CDR3 regions was done by immunoSEQ multiplex PCR using 35 Vbeta forward primers and 13 Jbeta reverse primers.

The paper's findings and limits, for the study overall: TCR sequences shared between patients were less clear than in mice, possibly partly because of HLA diversity in the patient population. Scalp TCR repertoire analysis is complicated because resident alphabeta T cells in normal human skin are also sequenced, whereas mouse skin is dominated by gammadelta T cells. Compared with normal scalp, lesional scalp had higher clonality and more expanded CD8+ clones, particularly in alopecia totalis/universalis, a pattern that suggests antigenic drive.

At the junction V is shortened by 2 bases and J by 2 bases, with 10 bases in between. The CDR3 goes from the cysteine to the phenylalanine over 14 residues. The kept DNA is CDR3 alone, 42 bases in frame from the first base. CDR1 and CDR2 are read off the germline V gene as MGHDK and SYGVNS. According to the study, the label for this sample's time point signals: baseline before oral tofacitinib. Lesional scalp punch biopsies and peripheral blood were collected from alopecia areata patients. PBMCs were separated by density centrifugation and stained for CD3, CD4 and CD8, after which CD4+ and CD8+ T cells were sorted on a FACSAria. Turning to this clone: What this receptor recognizes is not known. Per-base qualities were not stored, and no clone one base away is much larger.

The library was generated by the immunoSEQ multiplex PCR assay. To provide template for TCR sequencing, every sample had RNA extracted and reverse transcribed into cDNA. First-strand cDNA was synthesized with SuperScript III using a 2:1 mix of oligo-dT and random hexamers. Amplification bias was assessed with a synthetic immune receptor repertoire, and residual bias was removed computationally. Per the original workflow: Raw reads were preprocessed to remove errors, and CDR3 was defined by IMGT conventions from the conserved cysteine to phenylalanine. Clonality was computed as 1 minus the Shannon entropy, with the entropy normalized by log2 of the number of productive unique TCRs. Scalp TCRbeta sequences were cross-referenced with sorted blood CD4 and CD8 repertoires so that the CD4 or CD8 identity of scalp clones could be inferred. As stored in TCRdb, this immuneACCESS dataset retains in-frame rearrangements with V and J assigned. A fraction of the clones does not appear; measured against another copy, unresolved V genes explain less than half of the discrepancy, and the remainder lacks a known reason. V, J and clone size are taken as reported in that table, and D and trimming were inferred from the DNA itself. Recorded for this sample are around 140,000 clones; around 60% of them occurred a single time. The top ten constitute under 7.5% of the sample.

This TCR was recovered from a human donor with alopecia areata. Sequencing used CD4+ T cells sorted from blood, obtained at week 0. The rearrangement combines TRBV25-1 with TRBJ2-7; the D gene is possibly TRBD1 or TRBD2, each agreeing over 5 bases. CDR3 loop: CASSEEGRTYEQYF. The DNA reads TGTGCCAGCAGTGAAGAGGGGCGAACCTACGAGCAGTACTTC.